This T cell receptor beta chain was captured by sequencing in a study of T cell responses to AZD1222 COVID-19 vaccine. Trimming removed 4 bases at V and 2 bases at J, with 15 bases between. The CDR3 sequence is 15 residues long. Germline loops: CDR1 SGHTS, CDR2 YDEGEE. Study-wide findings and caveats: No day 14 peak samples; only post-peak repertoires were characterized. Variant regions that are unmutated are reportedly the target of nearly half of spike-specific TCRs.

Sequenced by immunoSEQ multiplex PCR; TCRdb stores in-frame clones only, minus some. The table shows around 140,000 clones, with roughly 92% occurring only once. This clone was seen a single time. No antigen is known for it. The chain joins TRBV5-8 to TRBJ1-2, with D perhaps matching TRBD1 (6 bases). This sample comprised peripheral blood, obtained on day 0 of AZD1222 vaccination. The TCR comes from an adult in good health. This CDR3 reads CASSPPLQGNYGYTF. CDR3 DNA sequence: TGTGCCAGCAGCCCACCATTACAGGGCAACTATGGCTACACCTTC.